This T cell receptor beta chain was sequenced in a study of blood T cell repertoires in COVID-19. Study at large: PBMCs, B-cell-depleted T cells, or T cells were the source of the cDNA or gDNA that made up the material.

CDR1 is KGHSH, CDR2 LQKENI, per germline. The CDR3 sequence is 14 residues long. Trimming cost V 2 bases and J 2 bases; bases outside gene matches: 3. Methods used by the authors: Estimation of nucleated cell counts was performed using reference gene primer amplification. Using immunoSEQ multiplex PCR, the repertoire was profiled, and TCRdb retains in-frame clones only, with some absent. That table is the source of V, J and clone size, and D and trimming were worked out from the DNA. The sample carries approximately 190,000 clones, roughly three quarters recorded once. This TCR was sampled from a man in his sixties with active or convalescent COVID-19. The chain employs TRBV18 and TRBJ2-7, with 7 bases identical to TRBD2. The sample taken for sequencing was peripheral blood. DNA for the CDR3: TGTGCCAGCTCACCAAAGCGGGGTACCTACGAGCAGTACTTC. It is translated as CASSPKRGTYEQYF.